Listed below are T cell receptor beta chains from one sample, sequenced in a study of T cell responses to AZD1222 COVID-19 vaccine. TCRdb's copy holds only in-frame clones and misses some; the assay was immunoSEQ multiplex PCR. The sample lists about 190,000 clones, approximately 91% occurring once. The sequencing used peripheral blood, collected on day 0 of AZD1222 vaccination. The source is an adult in good health. CDR3s include the opening cysteine and the closing phenylalanine or tryptophan. A D gene is named only where the DNA matches it firmly. Clone size appears in some rows only: once, few, many, or a class for an expanded clone.

v_call	j_call	d_call	clone_size	cdr3_nt	cdr3_aa
TRBV29-1	TRBJ1-1	-	-	TGCAGCGTTGAAGACAGGGGTTGGGCTGAAGCTTTCTTT	CSVEDRGWAEAFF
TRBV3-1/TRBV3-2	TRBJ1-6	-	-	TGTGCCAGCAGCCAAGATCGGTCCCGGGAGACAGGCGCGAATTCACCCCTCCACTTT	CASSQDRSRETGANSPLHF
TRBV7-8	TRBJ2-1	TRBD2	once	TGTGCCAGCAGCCAGCAAAGTGCGATTTGGCTAGCGGGAGAAGTGAGGAATGAGCAGTTCTTC	CASSQQSAIWLAGEVRNEQFF
TRBV7-2	TRBJ2-1	TRBD2	-	TGTGCCAGCAGCTTAGTAGGGACTAGCGGGCGCTACAATGAGCAGTTCTTC	CASSLVGTSGRYNEQFF
TRBV28	TRBJ2-1	-	-	TGTGCCAGCAGCCCGGACCTGTCAAATGAGCAGTTCTTC	CASSPDLSNEQFF
TRBV7-9	TRBJ2-7	TRBD2	-	TGTGCCAGCAGCTTTCTAGCGGGGGGAAACTACGAGCAGTACTTC	CASSFLAGGNYEQYF
TRBV15	TRBJ2-7	-	-	TGTGCCACCAGCAGAGATCTTACCCCCTCGGGTTACGAGCAGTACTTC	CATSRDLTPSGYEQYF
TRBV7-8	TRBJ2-1	-	-	TGTGCCAGCAGCTTTGAGGGGCCCTACAATGAGCAGTTCTTC	CASSFEGPYNEQFF
TRBV4-3	TRBJ2-1	TRBD2	-	TGCGCCAGCAGCCAAGATCCAGCGGGGGTCGTCTACAATGAGCAGTTCTTC	CASSQDPAGVVYNEQFF
TRBV9	TRBJ1-2	-	-	TGTGCCAGCAGCGTAGCTGTCCGACAGTCATATGGCTACACCTTC	CASSVAVRQSYGYTF
TRBV6-5	TRBJ1-3	-	-	TGTGCCAGCAGTTACTCACGAGGGATCGGAAACACCATATATTTT	CASSYSRGIGNTIYF
TRBV5-4	TRBJ2-7	-	-	TGTGCCAGCAGCCCATTCGGGAGCTCCTACGAGCAGTACTTC	CASSPFGSSYEQYF
TRBV10-2	TRBJ2-1	-	once	TGCGCCAGCAGTGAGGAGTTGTGGTTGAACAATGAGCAGTTCTTC	CASSEELWLNNEQFF
TRBV5-6	TRBJ1-6	-	-	TGTGCCAGCAGCTCGCAGGGATCCTCACCCCTCCACTTT	CASSSQGSSPLHF
TRBV6-6	TRBJ1-1	TRBD1	-	TGTGCCAGCAGCGGGACAGGGGGTCCTGAAGCTTTCTTT	CASSGTGGPEAFF
TRBV7-6	TRBJ2-7	TRBD2	-	TGTGCCAGCAGCTCCTCGCCTAGCGGGAGGCTCTACGAGCAGTACTTC	CASSSSPSGRLYEQYF
TRBV6-5	TRBJ2-1	TRBD1	-	TGTGCCAGCAACTGGGACAGGGACTACAATGAGCAGTTCTTC	CASNWDRDYNEQFF
TRBV19	TRBJ2-1	-	-	TGTGCCAGTAGTATTAACGGACCCCTCAATGAGCAGTTCTTC	CASSINGPLNEQFF
TRBV4-3	TRBJ2-7	-	few	TGCGCCAGCAGCCAGATTTCTGGACAGCCATCCTACGAGCAGTACTTC	CASSQISGQPSYEQYF
TRBV27	TRBJ1-1	-	-	TGTGCCAGCAGTTTGATAGGGGGATTCACTGAAGCTTTCTTT	CASSLIGGFTEAFF
TRBV20-1	TRBJ2-7	-	-	TGCAGTGCCGGGGACGGGTTAGAGCAGTACTTC	CSAGDGLEQYF
TRBV28	TRBJ1-2	TRBD1	-	TGTGCCAGCAGCCCAACAGGGGGAGCTAACTATGGCTACACCTTC	CASSPTGGANYGYTF
TRBV27	TRBJ2-1	TRBD1	-	TGTGCCAGCACCAAACGACAGGGATTCGGTAATGAGCAGTTCTTC	CASTKRQGFGNEQFF
TRBV9	TRBJ2-3	-	-	TGTGCCAGCAGCGTAGGGGACCAACCCCGGGGCACAGATACGCAGTATTTT	CASSVGDQPRGTDTQYF
TRBV3-1/TRBV3-2	TRBJ2-1	TRBD2	-	TGTGCCAGCAGCCAAGACCGGGACTACAGTCCCAATGAGCAGTTCTTC	CASSQDRDYSPNEQFF
TRBV5-4	TRBJ2-1	TRBD2	-	TGTGCCAGCAGCCCGGAGGGGACTATCAACAATGAGCAGTTCTTC	CASSPEGTINNEQFF
TRBV7-8	TRBJ2-7	-	once	TGTGCCACCCACGCGTCCACCGGGTCCTACGAGCAGTACTTC	CATHASTGSYEQYF
TRBV19	TRBJ2-3	TRBD2	-	TGTGCCAGTAGTATTAGGGCTAGCGGGAGCACAGATACGCAGTATTTT	CASSIRASGSTDTQYF
TRBV4-1	TRBJ1-3	-	-	TGCGCCAGCAGCCAAGACAGGGTCTCTGGAAACACCATATATTTT	CASSQDRVSGNTIYF
TRBV28	TRBJ1-2	-	few	TGTGCCGGCAACACCGGGGCAAGAGGTGGCTACACCTTC	CAGNTGARGGYTF
TRBV12-5	TRBJ2-5	-	-	TGTGCTAGTGGTTTGGGGGCCAGAAATTTGGAGACCCAGTACTTC	CASGLGARNLETQYF
TRBV28	TRBJ1-2	-	-	TGTGCCAGCAGTTCACTCTATGGCTACACCTTC	CASSSLYGYTF
TRBV7-6	TRBJ2-2	-	-	TGTGCCAGCAGCTTAAGACCAGGCAGAGGCACCGGGGAGCTGTTTTTT	CASSLRPGRGTGELFF
TRBV5-1	TRBJ2-3	-	once	TGCGCCAGCAGCTTGGGGCCACAGGGATCTAGCACAGATACGCAGTATTTT	CASSLGPQGSSTDTQYF
TRBV10-2	TRBJ2-7	-	-	TGCGCCAGCACCCCTTCCTACGAGCAGTACTTC	CASTPSYEQYF
TRBV11-2	TRBJ2-5	TRBD2	-	TGTGCCAGCAGCTTAGACGGGGGGGCCCCCCAAGAGACCCAGTACTTC	CASSLDGGAPQETQYF
TRBV3-1/TRBV3-2	TRBJ1-1	-	-	TGTGCCAGCAGCCAAGAATTTTGGACAGAACAAAAAAAGAACACTGAAGCTTTCTTT	CASSQEFWTEQKKNTEAFF
TRBV13	TRBJ2-3	-	-	TGTGCCAGCAGCTTAGCAGGGGAGAGAGATACGCAGTATTTT	CASSLAGERDTQYF
TRBV6-2/TRBV6-3	TRBJ2-1	-	once	TGTGCCAGCAGTTACTCGACTTTGGACCTGTCCCATGAGCAGTTCTTC	CASSYSTLDLSHEQFF
TRBV29-1	TRBJ1-5	-	few	TGCAGCGTTCCGGACGGGGAACTTTCGGCTCAGCCCCAGCATTTT	CSVPDGELSAQPQHF
TRBV9	TRBJ2-1	-	-	TGTGCCAGCAGCGGGGGGACCTCCAAAAGGCCCAATGAGCAGTTCTTC	CASSGGTSKRPNEQFF
TRBV3-1/TRBV3-2	TRBJ2-3	-	-	TGTGCCAGCAGCCAAGGGCCAACTGCCGGGGATACGCAGTATTTT	CASSQGPTAGDTQYF
TRBV6-4	TRBJ1-2	TRBD1	-	TGTGCCAGCAGTGAAGGGACAGGGGGCGATGGCTACACCTTC	CASSEGTGGDGYTF
TRBV18	TRBJ1-1	-	-	TGTGCCAGCTCACCTCCGGGACGCTGGATGAACACTGAAGCTTTCTTT	CASSPPGRWMNTEAFF
TRBV7-8	TRBJ2-1	TRBD2	-	TGTGCCAGCAGCTTCAATAGCGGGGGGGCCCTCAATGAGCAGTTCTTC	CASSFNSGGALNEQFF
TRBV28	TRBJ2-7	-	-	TGTGCCAGCCGTGTAAGGGGTGGGGAGCCCATCTACGAGCAGTACTTC	CASRVRGGEPIYEQYF
TRBV12-5	TRBJ2-4	TRBD2	-	TGTGCTAGTGGCCTAGCGGGCGTTACCAAAAACATTCAGTACTTC	CASGLAGVTKNIQYF
TRBV12-3/TRBV12-4	TRBJ1-5	-	-	TGTGCCAGCAGTCTGGAGGCAAATCAGCCCCAGCATTTT	CASSLEANQPQHF
TRBV5-4	TRBJ2-7	-	-	TGTGCCAGCTCTTTACCCCAGGCAAGCTCCTACGAGCAGTACTTC	CASSLPQASSYEQYF
TRBV13	TRBJ2-7	-	once	TGTGCCAGCAGCTTAAGGACACCCTCCTACGAGCAGTACTTC	CASSLRTPSYEQYF
TRBV7-9	TRBJ1-4	TRBD1	-	TGTGCCACCAAAAACAGGGGGCGAAGTGAAAAACTGTTTTTT	CATKNRGRSEKLFF